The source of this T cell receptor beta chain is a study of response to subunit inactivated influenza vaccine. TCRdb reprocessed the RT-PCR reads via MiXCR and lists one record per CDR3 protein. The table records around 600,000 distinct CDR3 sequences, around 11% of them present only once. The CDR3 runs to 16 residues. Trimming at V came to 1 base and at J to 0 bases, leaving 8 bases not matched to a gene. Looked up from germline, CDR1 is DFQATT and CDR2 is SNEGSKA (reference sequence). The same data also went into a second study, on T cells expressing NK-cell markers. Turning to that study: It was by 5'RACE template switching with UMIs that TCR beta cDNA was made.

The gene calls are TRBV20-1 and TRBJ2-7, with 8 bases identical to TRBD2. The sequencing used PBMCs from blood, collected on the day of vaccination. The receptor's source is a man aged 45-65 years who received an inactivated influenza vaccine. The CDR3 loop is CSARGISGISSYEQYF. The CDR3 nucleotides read TGCAGTGCTAGAGGGATTAGCGGGATAAGCTCCTACGAGCAGTACTTC.